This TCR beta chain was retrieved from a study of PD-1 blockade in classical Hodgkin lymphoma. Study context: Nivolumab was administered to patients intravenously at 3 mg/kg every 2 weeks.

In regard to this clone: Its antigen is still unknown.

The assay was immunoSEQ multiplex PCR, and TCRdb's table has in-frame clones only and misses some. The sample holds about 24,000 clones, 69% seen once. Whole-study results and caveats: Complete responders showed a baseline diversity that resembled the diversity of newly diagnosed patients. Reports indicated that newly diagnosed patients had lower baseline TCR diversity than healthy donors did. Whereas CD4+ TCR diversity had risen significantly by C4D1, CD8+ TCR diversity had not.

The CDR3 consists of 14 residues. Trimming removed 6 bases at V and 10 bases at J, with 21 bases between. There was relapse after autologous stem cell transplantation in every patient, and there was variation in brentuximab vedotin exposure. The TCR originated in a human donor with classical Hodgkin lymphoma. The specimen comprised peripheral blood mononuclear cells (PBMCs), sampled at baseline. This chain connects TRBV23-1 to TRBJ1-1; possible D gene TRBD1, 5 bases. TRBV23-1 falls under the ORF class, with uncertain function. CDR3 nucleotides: TGCGCCAGCAGGGGACTCTATCCCTCTTTGGGAGCTTTCTTT. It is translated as CASRGLYPSLGAFF.